This TCR beta chain was found in a study of shared clonotypes between healthy human individuals. Sequenced by immunoSEQ multiplex PCR; TCRdb stores in-frame clones only, minus some. The data show over 2 million clones, about 95% seen once. Naive CD45RA+ and memory CD45RA-negative subsets were split from CD4+ cells. Germline-derived CDR1 and CDR2 are MNHEY and SVGAGI. The ends lost 5 bases at V and 5 bases at J; junction bases unmatched: 9. This CDR3 region has 15 residues. J is TRBJ2-5 and V is TRBV6-5, with TRBD1 identical over 9 bases. This TCR derives from a man aged 18-30 years in good health. Sequencing input: naive CD4+ T cells sorted from blood. Subset denoted: CD45RA+ positively selected. The CDR3 loop is CASSQLGQGMETQYF. In DNA form, the CDR3 reads TGTGCCAGCAGTCAATTGGGACAGGGTATGGAGACCCAGTACTTC.